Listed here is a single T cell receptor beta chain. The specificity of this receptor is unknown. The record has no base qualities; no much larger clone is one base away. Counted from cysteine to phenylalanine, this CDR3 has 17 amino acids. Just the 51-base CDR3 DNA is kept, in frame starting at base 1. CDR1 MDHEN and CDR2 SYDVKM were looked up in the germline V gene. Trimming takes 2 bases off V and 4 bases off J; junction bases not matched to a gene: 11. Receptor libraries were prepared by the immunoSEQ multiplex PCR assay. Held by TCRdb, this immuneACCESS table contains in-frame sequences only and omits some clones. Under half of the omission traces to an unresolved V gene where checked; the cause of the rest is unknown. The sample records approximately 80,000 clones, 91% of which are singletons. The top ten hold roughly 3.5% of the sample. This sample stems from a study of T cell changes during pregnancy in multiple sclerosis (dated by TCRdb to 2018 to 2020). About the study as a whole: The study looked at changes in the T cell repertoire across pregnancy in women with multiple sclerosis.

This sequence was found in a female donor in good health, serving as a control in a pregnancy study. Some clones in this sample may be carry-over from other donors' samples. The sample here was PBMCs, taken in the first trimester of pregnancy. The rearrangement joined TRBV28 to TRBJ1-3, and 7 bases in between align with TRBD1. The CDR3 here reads CASSLESSGTAGNTIYF. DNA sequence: TGTGCCAGCAGTTTAGAATCTTCCGGGACAGCAGGAAACACCATATATTTT.